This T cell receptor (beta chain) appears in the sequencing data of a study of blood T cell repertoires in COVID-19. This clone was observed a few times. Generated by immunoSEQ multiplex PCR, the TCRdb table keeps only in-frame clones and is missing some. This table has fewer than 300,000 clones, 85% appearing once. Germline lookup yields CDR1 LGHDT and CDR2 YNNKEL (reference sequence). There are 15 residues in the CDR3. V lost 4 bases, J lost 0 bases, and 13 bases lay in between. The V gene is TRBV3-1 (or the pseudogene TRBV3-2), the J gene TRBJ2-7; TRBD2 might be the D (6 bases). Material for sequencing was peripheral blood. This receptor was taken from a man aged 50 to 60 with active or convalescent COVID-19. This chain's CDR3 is CASSLAAGLSYEQYF. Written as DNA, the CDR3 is TGTGCCAGCAGCCTGGCGGCGGGGCTCTCCTACGAGCAGTACTTC.